The sequence of this T cell receptor (beta chain) was determined in a study of glioma-infiltrating T cells. Amplification of TCR alpha and beta CDR3 regions from RNA used iRepertoire nested multiplex PCR. For one-step reverse transcription and amplification, about 90-450 ng of tissue mRNA or PBMC total RNA was used. TCRdb re-called the multiplex PCR reads through MiXCR, storing one row per CDR3 protein. Of 150,000 or so distinct CDR3 sequences listed, more than 35% were seen once; the top ten hold 15% to 25%. V was cut by 1 base and J by 0 bases, with 8 bases left in between. Germline CDR1 and CDR2: MGHRA and YSYEKL. The length of the CDR3 is 15 residues. A remark on this clonotype: Its antigen is unidentified.

Overall study findings and caveats: Above-expected tissue-blood divergence occurred in all gliomas, most in low-grade ones. Only very few CDR3 sequences appeared in both tissue and blood.

The sequencing input was glioma tissue, nonneoplastic brain tissue, or PBMCs (not recorded which). The chain links TRBV4-1 to TRBJ2-3; D remains unclear. The source of this sequence is a human donor with low-grade glioma or glioblastoma, undergoing nonglioma brain surgery, or in good health (not recorded which). Here the CDR3 reads CASSQGHGSTDTQYF. Here the CDR3 DNA reads TGCGCCAGCAGCCAAGGGCACGGCAGCACAGATACGCAGTATTTT.